The clone carrying this T cell receptor beta chain was detected a few times. Its target is not known. Per the germline V gene, CDR1 is MNHNS and CDR2 is SASEGT. Trimming left V 4 bases short and J 0 bases short, with 4 bases between. This CDR3 region has 13 residues. The record originates from a study of T cell responses to AZD1222 COVID-19 vaccine. Points from the study as a whole: Repertoires were obtained only post-peak T cell response. The study reported that nearly half of spike-specific TCRs target unmutated variant regions. Only 5 to 7 individuals given AZD1222 were seropositive at baseline.

Sequencing used immunoSEQ multiplex PCR; TCRdb keeps in-frame clones, though not all of them. The table has about 100,000 clones, roughly nine tenths seen once; the top ten hold roughly 1.8%. This clonotype was sampled from an adult in good health. The source material was peripheral blood, sampled on day 0 of AZD1222 vaccination. V and J are TRBV6-1 and TRBJ1-3; no clear D gene. The CDR3 sequence is CASSGPSGNTIYF. For the CDR3, the DNA is TGTGCCAGCAGTGGACCCTCTGGAAACACCATATATTTT.